Below, 22 T cell receptor beta chains from the same sample are listed, as sequenced in a study of cytomegalovirus exposure and HLA in healthy donors. Primers included in the PCR were 60 Vbeta and 13 Jbeta primers. TCRdb keeps only in-frame clones here, not all; method: immunoSEQ multiplex PCR. The data contain some 76,000 clones, around 66% of them singletons. The sample consisted of PBMCs. These receptors all come from a man between 60 and 75 years old in good health and CMV-seropositive.

This clone was found a few times. The chain's CDR3 is CASSIDRVPYNEQFF. Here the CDR3 DNA reads TGCGCCAGCAGCATCGACAGGGTTCCCTACAATGAGCAGTTCTTC. The chain couples TRBV4-3 to TRBJ2-1; 7 bases map to TRBD1. V was clipped by 5 bases and J by 2 bases; unmatched bases: 6. The CDR3 spans 15 residues. Germline values: CDR1 LGHNA, CDR2 YSLEER.

This chain connects TRBV27 to TRBJ2-5; the match to TRBD2 covers 10 bases. J was trimmed by 5 bases and V by 5 bases; bases with no gene match: 14. Per germline, CDR1 MNHEY and CDR2 SMNVEV (reference sequence). This CDR3 has 17 residues. CDR3 residues: CASSPSFSSGRSETQYF. DNA of the CDR3: TGTGCCAGCAGTCCCTCTTTTTCTAGCGGGAGAAGTGAGACCCAGTACTTC.

The chain joins TRBV13 to TRBJ2-5; no clear D. Germline values: CDR1 PRHDT, CDR2 FYEKMQ (reference sequence). V dropped 1 base and J dropped 5 bases, with 8 bases sitting between them. CDR3 size: 13 residues. In DNA form, the CDR3 reads TGTGCCAGCAGCTTAGACACCCAGGAGACCCAGTACTTC. It is translated as CASSLDTQETQYF.

The rearrangement uses TRBV5-1 and TRBJ2-3; D uncertain. Trimming left V 0 bases short and J 3 bases short, with 2 bases between. The V gene's germline CDR1 is SGHRS and CDR2 YFSETQ. The CDR3 consists of 12 residues. CDR3 nucleotides: TGCGCCAGCAGCTTGGTAACAGATACGCAGTATTTT. It translates to CASSLVTDTQYF.

CDR3 sequence (DNA): TGTGCCAGCAGGGCAAGCGGGGGACCTCCCGCCTACGAGCAGTACTTC. It translates to CASRASGGPPAYEQYF. The chain is built from TRBV2 and TRBJ2-7; 8 nucleotides line up with TRBD2. Trimming cost V 6 bases and J 2 bases; bases outside gene matches: 12. In germline, CDR1 is SNHLY, CDR2 FYNNEI. This CDR3 region has 16 residues.

The J gene is TRBJ2-1, the V gene TRBV28, with a tentative D call TRBD2 (6 bases). V was cut by 6 bases and J by 3 bases, with 15 bases left in between. The germline CDR1 and CDR2 sequences are MDHEN and SYDVKM. The length of the CDR3 is 15 residues. DNA of the CDR3: TGTGCCAGCAGCCGTCTTTCCGGGGGCTACAATGAGCAGTTCTTC. Translated: CASSRLSGGYNEQFF. Complete variable domain (other parts from reference TRBV28 and TRBJ2-1): DVKVTQSSRYLVKRTGEKVFLECVQDMDHENMFWYRQDPGLGLRLIYFSYDVKMKEKGDIPEGYSVSREKKERFSLILESASTNQTSMYLCASSRLSGGYNEQFFGPGTRLTVL.

In its sample, this clone was seen a few times. V usage is TRBV6-5 and J usage is TRBJ2-7, with 9 bases lining up with TRBD2. The CDR3 has 15 residues. The junction had 10 bases not matched to a gene; V was cut back by 6 bases and J by 4 bases. Germline assignment: CDR1 MNHEY and CDR2 SVGAGI. The CDR3 here is CASRLKPSGEYEQYF. CDR3 in DNA: TGTGCCAGCAGACTAAAACCTAGCGGGGAATACGAGCAGTACTTC.

The CDR3: CASSPGQGVRIEQYF. For the CDR3, the DNA is TGTGCCAGCAGTCCGGGACAGGGGGTTCGGATCGAGCAGTACTTC. The chain combines TRBV6-6 with TRBJ2-7, with 11 bases that match TRBD1. V trimming: 5 bases; J trimming: 6 bases; junction bases outside the gene matches: 9. This CDR3 has 15 amino acids. CDR1 is MNHNY, CDR2 SVGAGI, per germline (reference sequence).

The rearrangement uses TRBV5-1 and TRBJ1-4, with TRBD1 as a possible D gene (6 bases). CDR1 is SGHRS and CDR2 is YFSETQ in the germline V gene. V was shortened by 5 bases and J by 3 bases, with 14 bases between the two germline ends. There are 15 residues in the CDR3. The CDR3 region is CASRARGLANEKLFF. The CDR3 DNA is TGCGCCAGCAGAGCCAGGGGTCTAGCTAATGAAAAACTGTTTTTT.

The rearrangement joins TRBV5-5 to TRBJ1-1; tentative D call: TRBD1 (5 bases). The CDR3 totals 15 residues. Germline loops: CDR1 SGHKS, CDR2 YYEKEE (reference sequence). V lost 4 bases and J lost 1, with 14 bases in between. The CDR3 DNA reads as TGTGCCAGCAGCAAATTTTTCCAGGGGAACACTGAAGCTTTCTTT. This sequence encodes CASSKFFQGNTEAFF.

Comments on this clone: One end of the junction varies from germline; a read error may be responsible. The genes are TRBV7-9 and TRBJ2-1; D is perhaps TRBD1 (6 bases). The CDR3 has 16 amino acids. Germline V CDR1 and CDR2: SEHNR, FQNEAQ (reference sequence). The CDR3 region has the DNA TGTTCCAGCAGCTTCATCGACAGGAGCTCCTACAATGAGCAGTTCTTC. It specifies CSSSFIDRSSYNEQFF.

The V gene is TRBV7-9, the J gene TRBJ2-5; 7 nucleotides align to TRBD1. V dropped 6 bases and J dropped 1; count of bases not matched to a gene: 5. Germline V gene sequence: CDR1 SEHNR, CDR2 FQNEAQ (reference sequence). CDR3 length equals 14 residues. The CDR3, as DNA: TGTGCCAGCAGGCTCGGACAGGCCCAAGAGACCCAGTACTTC. It specifies CASRLGQAQETQYF.

This sequence joins TRBV9 and TRBJ2-3; D uncertain. V was trimmed by 3 bases and J by 1 base, leaving 6 bases between them. CDR1 is SGDLS, CDR2 YYNGEE, per germline. The length of the CDR3 is 13 residues. The CDR3 coding sequence is TGTGCCAGCAGCGCCTCCGGCACAGATACGCAGTATTTT. Its protein is CASSASGTDTQYF.

The rearrangement uses TRBV5-1 and TRBJ2-5, with no clear D. Trimming left V 0 bases short and J 5 bases short, with 5 bases between. The CDR3 spans 12 residues. The germline gives CDR1 SGHRS, CDR2 YFSETQ. The CDR3 DNA follows: TGCGCCAGCAGCTTGGCCGGGGAGACCCAGTACTTC. This encodes CASSLAGETQYF.

The chain joins TRBV7-2 to TRBJ2-7, with 9 bases lining up with TRBD1. Germline trimming cut 0 bases from V and 4 bases from J; bases unmatched to any gene: 13. Germline assignment: CDR1 SGHTA and CDR2 FQGNSA. CDR3 length: 18 amino acids. The CDR3 loop reads CASSLARGAGDRVYEQYF. The CDR3 DNA sequence: TGTGCCAGCAGCTTAGCGCGGGGTGCCGGGGACAGGGTGTACGAGCAGTACTTC.

This sequence joins TRBV5-8 and TRBJ2-7; a weak D match, TRBD2 (6 bases). V dropped 1 base and J dropped 6 bases, with 11 bases sitting between them. The CDR3 sequence is 13 residues long. Germline V gene data show CDR1 as SGHTS and CDR2 as YDEGEE. This chain's CDR3 is CASSLSGVPEQYF. The CDR3 DNA reads as TGTGCCAGCAGCTTGTCGGGAGTCCCCGAGCAGTACTTC.

The chain employs TRBV28 and TRBJ2-7; possible D gene TRBD1, 6 bases. Germline-derived CDR1 and CDR2 are MDHEN and SYDVKM. CDR3 size: 15 residues. V was shortened by 6 bases and J by 3 bases, with 18 bases between the two germline ends. The CDR3 nucleotides read TGTGCCAGCAGCTTCGTGGGAAGGGGGAACTACGAGCAGTACTTC. Protein: CASSFVGRGNYEQYF.

The chain carries TRBV11-2 and TRBJ1-5, with unresolved D. CDR1 and CDR2 (germline): SGHAT, FQNNGV. CDR3 size: 13 residues. Trimming took off 4 bases at V and 1 base at J, with 5 bases between the two ends. The CDR3 coding sequence is TGTGCCAGCAGCTCTCAGAGCAATCAGCCCCAGCATTTT. Translating it yields CASSSQSNQPQHF.

J is TRBJ2-1 and V is TRBV4-3, with 10 nucleotides matching TRBD2. This CDR3 spans 15 amino acids. Trimming at V came to 1 base and at J to 6 bases, leaving 3 bases not matched to a gene. Germline assignment: CDR1 LGHNA and CDR2 YSLEER. This CDR3 reads CASSQGTSGLNEQFF. For the CDR3, the DNA is TGCGCCAGCAGCCAAGGGACTAGCGGTCTCAATGAGCAGTTCTTC.

The rearrangement uses TRBV7-3 and TRBJ1-1; D is perhaps TRBD1 (6 bases). This CDR3 contains 15 residues. From germline, CDR1 is SGHTA and CDR2 FQGTGA. The germline V and J ends were trimmed by 6 bases and 2 bases, with 16 bases remaining between them. In nucleotides, the CDR3 is TGTGCCAGCAGATCTTCCAAACAGGGTAACACTGAAGCTTTCTTT. It specifies CASRSSKQGNTEAFF. The full variable domain, rest sourced from reference TRBV7-3 and TRBJ1-1, is GAGVSQTPSNKVTEKGKYVELRCDPISGHTALYWYRQSLGQGPEFLIYFQGTGAADDSGLPNDRFFAVRPEGSVSTLKIQRTERGDSAVYLCASRSSKQGNTEAFFGQGTRLTVV.

This sequence joins TRBV6-5 and TRBJ2-7, with D perhaps TRBD1 (6 bases). Looked up from germline, CDR1 is MNHEY and CDR2 is SVGAGI. CDR3 size: 14 residues. The germline V and J ends were trimmed by 6 bases and 3 bases, with 15 bases remaining between them. CDR3 region: CASSLGTRDYEQYF. CDR3 nucleotides: TGTGCCAGCAGCCTCGGGACAAGGGACTACGAGCAGTACTTC.

V gene TRBV7-4 combines with J gene TRBJ1-3, with no clear D. Germline V gene lookup returns CDR1 SGHVT and CDR2 SQSDAQ. The V and J ends lost 6 bases and 2 bases respectively, with 20 bases between them. The CDR3 extends over 17 amino acids. CDR3 loop: CASSLRNGKFAGNTIYF. Here the CDR3 DNA reads TGTGCCAGCAGTCTAAGGAACGGGAAGTTCGCTGGAAACACCATATATTTT.